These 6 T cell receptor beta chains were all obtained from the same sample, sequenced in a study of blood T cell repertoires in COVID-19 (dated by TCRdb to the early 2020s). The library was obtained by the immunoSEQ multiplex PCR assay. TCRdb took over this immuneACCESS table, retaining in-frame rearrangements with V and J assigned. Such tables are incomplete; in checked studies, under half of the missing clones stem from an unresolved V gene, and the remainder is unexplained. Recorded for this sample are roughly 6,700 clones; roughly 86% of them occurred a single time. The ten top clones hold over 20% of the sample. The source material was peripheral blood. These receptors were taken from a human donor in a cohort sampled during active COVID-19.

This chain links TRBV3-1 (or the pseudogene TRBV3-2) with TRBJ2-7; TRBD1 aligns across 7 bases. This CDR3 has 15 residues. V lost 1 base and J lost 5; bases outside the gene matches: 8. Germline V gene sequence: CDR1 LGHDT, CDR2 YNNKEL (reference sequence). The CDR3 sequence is CASSQGYRGFDEQYF. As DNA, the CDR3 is TGTGCCAGCAGCCAAGGTTACAGGGGTTTCGACGAGCAGTACTTC.

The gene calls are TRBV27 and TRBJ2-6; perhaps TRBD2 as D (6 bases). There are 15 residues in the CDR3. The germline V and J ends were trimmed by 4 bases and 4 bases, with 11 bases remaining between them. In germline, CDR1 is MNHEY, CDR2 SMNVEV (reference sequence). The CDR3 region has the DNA TGTGCCAGCAGTTGGGGGGTTATCGGGGCCAACGTCCTGACTTTC. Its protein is CASSWGVIGANVLTF.

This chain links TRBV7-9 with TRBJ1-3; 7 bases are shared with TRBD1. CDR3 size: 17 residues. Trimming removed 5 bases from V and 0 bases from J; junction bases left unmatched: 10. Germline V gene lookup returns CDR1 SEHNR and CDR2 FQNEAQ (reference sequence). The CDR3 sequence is CASSPKGQIYSGNTIYF. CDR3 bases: TGTGCCAGCAGCCCGAAGGGACAGATCTACTCTGGAAACACCATATATTTT.

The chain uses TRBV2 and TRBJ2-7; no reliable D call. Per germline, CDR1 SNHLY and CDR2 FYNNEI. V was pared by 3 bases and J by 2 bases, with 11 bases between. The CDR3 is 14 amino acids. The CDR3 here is CASSEFLLPYEQYF. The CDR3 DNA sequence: TGTGCCAGCAGTGAGTTTCTACTGCCCTACGAGCAGTACTTC.

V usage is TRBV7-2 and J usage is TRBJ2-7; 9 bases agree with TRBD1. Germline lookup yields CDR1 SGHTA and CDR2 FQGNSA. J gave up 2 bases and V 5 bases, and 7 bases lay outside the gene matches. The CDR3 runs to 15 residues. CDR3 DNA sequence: TGTGCCAGCAGCCTCGGGACAGGGAACACCTACGAGCAGTACTTC. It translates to CASSLGTGNTYEQYF.

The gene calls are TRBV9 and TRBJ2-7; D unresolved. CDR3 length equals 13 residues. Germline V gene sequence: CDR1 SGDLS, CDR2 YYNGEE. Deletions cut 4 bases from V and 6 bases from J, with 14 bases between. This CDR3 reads CASSPNPSGEQYF. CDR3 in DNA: TGTGCCAGCAGCCCTAACCCCTCGGGCGAGCAGTACTTC.